The 30 T cell receptor beta chains in this list originate from one sample, sequenced in a study of cytomegalovirus exposure and HLA in healthy donors. The PCR ran on 60 Vbeta and 13 Jbeta primers. Method: immunoSEQ multiplex PCR; TCRdb's copy keeps in-frame clones and lacks some. The table shows approximately 58,000 clones, with approximately 80% occurring only once. The sequenced material came from PBMCs. The source of these receptors is a young man in good health and CMV-seronegative.

This rearrangement joins TRBV7-2 to TRBJ2-7, with TRBD1 identical over 9 bases. Germline lookup yields CDR1 SGHTA and CDR2 FQGNSA. The ends lost 4 bases at V and 5 bases at J; junction bases unmatched: 12. The CDR3 totals 16 residues. DNA for the CDR3: TGTGCCAGCAGCTACCTAGTACAGGGGGCGCGTGACGAGCAGTACTTC. This gives the protein CASSYLVQGARDEQYF.

This chain links TRBV27 with TRBJ1-3; D ambiguous. The V end was cut by 0 bases, the J end by 0 bases, with 6 bases between. Germline loops: CDR1 MNHEY, CDR2 SMNVEV (reference sequence). The CDR3 runs to 15 residues. CDR3 coding DNA: TGTGCCAGCAGTTTATCCATAGACTCTGGAAACACCATATATTTT. Translation gives CASSLSIDSGNTIYF.

This clone showed up just a few times. The chain links TRBV4-3 to TRBJ2-1; 13 nucleotides align to TRBD2. The CDR3 sequence is 16 residues long. Germline lookup yields CDR1 LGHNA and CDR2 YSLEER. V trimming: 6 bases; J trimming: 6 bases; junction bases outside the gene matches: 8. This chain's CDR3 is CASRNGLAGEGNEQFF. CDR3 DNA: TGCGCCAGCAGAAATGGACTAGCGGGAGAGGGCAATGAGCAGTTCTTC.

This chain links TRBV28 with TRBJ2-5, with TRBD2 identical over 10 bases. Germline loops: CDR1 MDHEN, CDR2 SYDVKM. The J segment lost 2 bases and the V segment lost 5 bases, leaving 5 bases of the junction unmatched. The CDR3 spans 15 residues. CDR3 coding DNA: TGTGCCAGCAGTGCCCCGGGACTAGCGCAAGAGACCCAGTACTTC. It is translated as CASSAPGLAQETQYF.

This chain uses TRBV13 with TRBJ1-4, with TRBD1 matching over 10 bases. The CDR3 spans 16 residues. Unmatched junction bases numbered 11, after V lost 3 bases and J lost 10 bases. Germline values: CDR1 PRHDT, CDR2 FYEKMQ (reference sequence). CDR3: CASSFRRGQGSGKLFF. In DNA form, the CDR3 reads TGTGCCAGCAGCTTTCGGAGGGGACAGGGGTCTGGAAAACTGTTTTTT. Variable domain in full (rest from reference TRBV13 and TRBJ1-4): AAGVIQSPRHLIKEKRETATLKCYPIPRHDTVYWYQQGPGQDPQFLISFYEKMQSDKGSIPDRFSAQQFSDYHSELNMSSLELGDSALYFCASSFRRGQGSGKLFFGSGTQLSVL.

The V and J genes are TRBV2 and TRBJ2-3; the match to TRBD2 covers 14 bases. Per germline, CDR1 SNHLY and CDR2 FYNNEI. Losses at the gene ends were 6 bases for V and 4 bases for J; bases not matched to a gene: 0. The CDR3 has 14 residues. The CDR3 DNA reads as TGTGCCAGCAGGACTAGCGGGGGGGCAGATACGCAGTATTTT. Encoded protein: CASRTSGGADTQYF. Full variable domain (missing parts from reference TRBV2 and TRBJ2-3): EPEVTQTPSHQVTQMGQEVILRCVPISNHLYFYWYRQILGQKVEFLVSFYNNEISEKSEIFDDQFSVERPDGSNFTLKIRSTKLEDSAMYFCASRTSGGADTQYFGPGTRLTVL.

The chain uses TRBV18 and TRBJ2-1, with 10 bases identical to TRBD1. Germline assignment: CDR1 KGHSH and CDR2 LQKENI. V trimming: 2 bases; J trimming: 3 bases; junction bases outside the gene matches: 1. The CDR3 is 15 residues long. CDR3 coding DNA: TGTGCCAGCTCACCAGGGACAGGGGACTACAATGAGCAGTTCTTC. Translated, it gives CASSPGTGDYNEQFF.

The chain links TRBV5-4 to TRBJ1-4; D is unresolved. Trimming took off 0 bases at V and 8 bases at J, with 8 bases between the two ends. Per the germline V gene, CDR1 is SGHNT and CDR2 is YYREEE (reference sequence). CDR3 size: 13 residues. The CDR3, as DNA: TGTGCCAGCAGCTTGGCGGGGTCAGAAAAACTGTTTTTT. It encodes CASSLAGSEKLFF.

The J gene is TRBJ2-7, the V gene TRBV10-3; 7 bases are shared with TRBD2. CDR3 length: 14 amino acids. The trim removed 2 bases at V and 2 bases at J, leaving 3 bases unmatched. CDR1 is ENHRY and CDR2 is SYGVKD in the germline V gene. The CDR3 sequence: CAISELAGAYEQYF. The CDR3 bases are TGTGCCATCAGTGAGCTTGCGGGGGCCTACGAGCAGTACTTC.

This clone appeared a few times. The gene calls are TRBV10-1 and TRBJ1-4; 7 bases line up with TRBD1. CDR1 and CDR2 from the germline V gene are WNHNN and SYGVQD (reference sequence). With V trimmed by 2 bases and J by 6 bases, 3 bases remained unmatched. The CDR3 consists of 14 residues. The CDR3 reads CASSEGGQDEKLFF. CDR3 nucleotide sequence: TGCGCCAGCAGTGAGGGCGGACAGGATGAAAAACTGTTTTTT.

The chain has TRBV11-2 and TRBJ1-2; 12 nucleotides line up with TRBD1. The CDR3 sequence is 18 residues long. The V and J ends lost 1 base and 2 bases, in that order; junction bases with no gene match: 8. Germline loops: CDR1 SGHAT, CDR2 FQNNGV. The CDR3 nucleotides are TGTGCCAGCAGCTTAGCGGGACAGGGGGCGGTGGAAAACTATGGCTACACCTTC. This encodes CASSLAGQGAVENYGYTF.

J is TRBJ2-3 and V is TRBV9; TRBD2 agrees at 12 bases. The junction had 7 bases not matched to a gene; V was cut back by 2 bases and J by 3 bases. The CDR3 runs to 17 residues. Germline CDR1 reads SGDLS; CDR2 reads YYNGEE. CDR3 sequence: CASSVAPTSGGTDTQYF. DNA of the CDR3: TGTGCCAGCAGCGTGGCACCGACTAGCGGGGGTACAGATACGCAGTATTTT.

The chain combines TRBV6-5 with TRBJ2-1, with TRBD1 identical over 7 bases. The V and J ends lost 2 bases and 13 bases, in that order; junction bases with no gene match: 8. The germline V gene has CDR1 MNHEY and CDR2 SVGAGI. The CDR3 sequence is 13 residues long. CDR3 bases: TGTGCCAGCAGTTACGCCTCCGGGACAGTCCAGTTCTTC. This encodes CASSYASGTVQFF.

This clone showed up just once. Mismatch with germline at one junction end may stem from a read error. Within the sample, other DNA sequences also encode this same CDR3. The rearrangement uses TRBV9 and TRBJ2-2; TRBD1 matches at 7 bases. Germline CDR1 is SGDLS and CDR2 is YYNGEE. The CDR3 extends over 15 amino acids. Here the CDR3 reads CASSPGTANTGELFF. CDR3 DNA sequence: TGTGCCAGCAGCCCTGGGACAGCGAACACCGGGGAACTGTTTTTT.

The genes are TRBV7-2 and TRBJ2-5; D is unclear. Germline V CDR1 and CDR2: SGHTA, FQGNSA. CDR3 length equals 12 residues. The V gene lost 5 bases and the J gene lost 2 bases, with 6 bases spanning the gap. For the CDR3, the DNA is TGTGCCAGCAGCCCCCAACAAGAGACCCAGTACTTC. Its translation: CASSPQQETQYF.

The V gene is TRBV25-1, the J gene TRBJ1-1; D is possibly TRBD1 (6 bases). Looked up from germline, CDR1 is MGHDK and CDR2 is SYGVNS. CDR3 length equals 15 residues. Trimming removed 6 bases at V and 4 bases at J, with 18 bases between. CDR3 nucleotide sequence: TGTGCCAGCAGCACAAACAGGGAAGTAGGCACTGAAGCTTTCTTT. It translates to CASSTNREVGTEAFF. The entire variable domain, with the rest obtained from reference TRBV25-1 and TRBJ1-1, is as follows: EADIYQTPRYLVIGTGKKITLECSQTMGHDKMYWYQQDPGMELHLIHYSYGVNSTEKGDLSSESTVSRIRTEHFPLTLESARPSHTSQYLCASSTNREVGTEAFFGQGTRLTVV.

The chain carries TRBV5-4 and TRBJ2-1; 11 nucleotides match TRBD2. Germline CDR1 and CDR2: SGHNT and YYREEE (reference sequence). This CDR3 contains 16 residues. Trimming took 3 bases from V and 1 from J; bases not matched to a gene: 3. CDR3 protein: CASSSTSGESYNEQFF. The CDR3 bases are TGTGCCAGCAGCTCGACTAGCGGGGAATCCTACAATGAGCAGTTCTTC.

The V call is TRBV2, the J call TRBJ2-7; TRBD2 agrees at 10 bases. This CDR3 spans 19 amino acids. V lost 4 bases and J lost 2; bases outside the gene matches: 17. CDR1 is SNHLY, CDR2 FYNNEI, per germline. CDR3 sequence reads: CASSAVDPIWTSGAYEQYF. The DNA of the CDR3 is TGTGCCAGCAGTGCGGTGGATCCGATTTGGACTAGCGGAGCCTACGAGCAGTACTTC. The full variable domain, rest sourced from reference TRBV2 and TRBJ2-7, is EPEVTQTPSHQVTQMGQEVILRCVPISNHLYFYWYRQILGQKVEFLVSFYNNEISEKSEIFDDQFSVERPDGSNFTLKIRSTKLEDSAMYFCASSAVDPIWTSGAYEQYFGPGTRLTVT.

This sequence joins TRBV7-9 and TRBJ2-4; TRBD1 matches at 10 bases. V trimming: 5 bases; J trimming: 8 bases; junction bases outside the gene matches: 9. CDR1 is SEHNR, CDR2 FQNEAQ, per germline (reference sequence). The CDR3 is 15 residues long. The CDR3 here is CASSIRTGGRDIQYF. Written as DNA, the CDR3 is TGTGCCAGCAGCATTAGGACAGGGGGTAGGGACATTCAGTACTTC. Full variable domain (outside the CDR3, taken from reference TRBV7-9 and TRBJ2-4): DTGVSQNPRHKITKRGQNVTFRCDPISEHNRLYWYRQTLGQGPEFLTYFQNEAQLEKSRLLSDRFSAERPKGSFSTLEIQRTEQGDSAMYLCASSIRTGGRDIQYFGAGTRLSVL.

This clone was counted between two and nine times. The chain couples TRBV6-5 to TRBJ1-2, with unresolved D. Trimming removed 5 bases from V and 5 bases from J, with 6 bases in between. Germline loops: CDR1 MNHEY, CDR2 SVGAGI. This CDR3 comprises 11 residues. The CDR3 reads CASSRGYGYTF. The CDR3, as DNA: TGTGCCAGCAGTAGAGGGTATGGCTACACCTTC.

This clone was recorded once. This chain links TRBV7-2 with TRBJ2-2, with D unresolved. V dropped 2 bases and J dropped 7 bases, with 5 bases sitting between them. The CDR3 covers 12 residues. CDR1 is SGHTA and CDR2 is FQGNSA in the germline V gene. The CDR3: CASSLLRGELFF. CDR3 nucleotide sequence: TGTGCCAGCAGCTTACTACGCGGGGAGCTGTTTTTT.

The chain employs TRBV13 and TRBJ2-1; 10 bases line up with TRBD2. Germline CDR1 is PRHDT and CDR2 is FYEKMQ (reference sequence). V lost 3 bases, J lost 1 base, and 6 bases stayed unmatched. The CDR3 extends over 17 amino acids. CDR3 loop: CASSFGLAAKSYNEQFF. The DNA for the CDR3 is TGTGCCAGCAGCTTCGGACTAGCGGCGAAGTCCTACAATGAGCAGTTCTTC.

This clone was seen only a few times. The V call is TRBV5-1, the J call TRBJ1-4; D uncertain. Per germline, CDR1 SGHRS and CDR2 YFSETQ. The V end lost 4 bases, the J end lost 5 bases, and 6 bases lay between the germline ends. This CDR3 comprises 12 residues. The CDR3 is CASSGPNEKLFF. The DNA of the CDR3 is TGCGCCAGCAGCGGCCCGAATGAAAAACTGTTTTTT.

This sequence joins TRBV30 and TRBJ1-1; D is ambiguous. V was clipped by 1 base and J by 1 base, with 10 bases between them. This CDR3 has 14 residues. Germline V CDR1 and CDR2: GTSNPN, SVGIG (reference sequence). The CDR3, as DNA: TGTGCCTGGAGTGGGCGTACGGGGAACACTGAAGCTTTCTTT. Residues: CAWSGRTGNTEAFF.

V gene TRBV27 combines with J gene TRBJ1-3, with D unresolved. CDR3 length equals 16 residues. Germline CDR1 MNHEY, CDR2 SMNVEV (reference sequence). V lost 8 bases and J lost 0, with 17 bases in between. In nucleotides, the CDR3 is TGTGCCAGCGCCCAATCGCGGGGAGACTCTGGAAACACCATATATTTT. Residues: CASAQSRGDSGNTIYF.

The rearrangement uses TRBV7-2 and TRBJ1-2; 7 bases match TRBD1. CDR3 size: 13 residues. V lost 1 base, J lost 8 bases, and 4 bases stayed unmatched. The germline V gene encodes CDR1 SGHTA and CDR2 FQGNSA. CDR3 in amino acids: CASSLGPTGGYTF. CDR3 DNA: TGTGCCAGCAGCTTAGGGCCGACAGGGGGCTACACCTTC. The variable domain in full, with the rest retrieved from reference TRBV7-2 and TRBJ1-2, is GAGVSQSPSNKVTEKGKDVELRCDPISGHTALYWYRQSLGQGLEFLIYFQGNSAPDKSGLPSDRFSAERTGGSVSTLTIQRTQQEDSAVYLCASSLGPTGGYTFGSGTRLTVV.

This clone is a singleton in its sample. The CDR3 nucleotides read TGCAGCGTTGAACCCCGGGGGGGTCTGGGTGAGCAGTTCTTC. Its protein is CSVEPRGGLGEQFF. The chain links TRBV29-1 to TRBJ2-1, with TRBD2 matching over 8 bases. This CDR3 is 14 amino acids long. Trimming at V came to 2 bases and at J to 9 bases, leaving 9 bases not matched to a gene. Germline V gives CDR1 SQVTM, CDR2 ANQGSEA.

The rearrangement links TRBV7-9 to TRBJ2-3; D might be TRBD1 (5 bases). Germline V gene sequence: CDR1 SEHNR, CDR2 FQNEAQ (reference sequence). CDR3 length: 15 residues. With 1 base removed from V and 2 bases from J, the gap between germline ends came to 10 bases. The CDR3, as DNA: TGTGCCAGCAGCTTAGGGCAGGGTCTCACAGATACGCAGTATTTT. The encoded protein is CASSLGQGLTDTQYF.

The rearrangement uses TRBV9 and TRBJ2-5; TRBD2 aligns across 9 bases. V lost 3 bases, J lost 5 bases, and 8 bases stayed unmatched. The CDR3 has 15 amino acids. Germline V gene data show CDR1 as SGDLS and CDR2 as YYNGEE. In DNA, the CDR3 is TGTGCCAGCAGCGAGGCGGGGGGGCTTGGGGAGACCCAGTACTTC. It translates to CASSEAGGLGETQYF.

Of note for this clone: The junction does not match germline at one end; this may be a read error. V gene TRBV19 combines with J gene TRBJ1-2; D unclear. This CDR3 is built from 13 residues. Looked up from germline, CDR1 is LNHDA and CDR2 is SQIVND (reference sequence). The chain's CDR3 is CASRIGGREGYTF. CDR3 nucleotide sequence: TGTGCCAGTAGAATAGGAGGGCGGGAAGGCTACACCTTC.